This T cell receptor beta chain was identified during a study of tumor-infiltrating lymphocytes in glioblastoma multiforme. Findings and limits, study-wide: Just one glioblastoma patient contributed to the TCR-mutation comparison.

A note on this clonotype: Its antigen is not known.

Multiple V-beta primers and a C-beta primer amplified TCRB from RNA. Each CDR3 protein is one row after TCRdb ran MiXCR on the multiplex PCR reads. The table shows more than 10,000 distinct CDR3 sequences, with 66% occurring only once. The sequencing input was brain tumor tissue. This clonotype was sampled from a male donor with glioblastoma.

The CDR3 nucleotides read TGCAGTGCTAGTTTAGCGGGAGGCACAGATACGCAGTATTTT. Translation gives CSASLAGGTDTQYF. The chain joins TRBV20-1 to TRBJ2-3; 9 bases agree with TRBD2. The germline gives CDR1 DFQATT, CDR2 SNEGSKA (reference sequence). The CDR3 has 14 amino acids. The trim removed 3 bases at V and 1 base at J, leaving 2 bases unmatched.